This T cell receptor beta chain was sequenced in a study of regulatory T cells in long-lasting Graves disease. Building of the TCR beta libraries involved iRepertoire HTBI primers and Arm-PCR of CDR3 regions. MiXCR was run by TCRdb on the multiplex PCR reads, yielding one entry per CDR3 protein. Among about 310,000 distinct CDR3 sequences listed, 18% were seen once. Stated time point: newly diagnosed GD, antithyroid drugs for less than 3 months. From RNA extracted from PBMCs, the TCR library was made. Patients came through an endocrinology department, and that department was in Xi'an, China. Study-wide findings and caveats: Persistent disease samples used TRBV28, TRBJ1-2 and TRBJ2-5 preferentially. Persistent patients shared some 2,500 public clonotypes among themselves. Newly diagnosed patients shared fewer, at roughly 900.

This clonotype was recorded many times. Antigen: not known. Germline V CDR1 and CDR2: SNHLY, FYNNEI. The CDR3 length is 14 residues. Trimming took 6 bases from V and 3 from J; bases not matched to a gene: 4. The chain has TRBV2 and TRBJ2-2, with 7 bases lining up with TRBD1. Source: peripheral blood mononuclear cells (PBMCs), taken at new diagnosis, from a patient treated with antithyroid drugs. This sequence was found in a female donor with Graves disease. The CDR3, as DNA: TGTGCCAGCAGGGAAACAGGGGACACCGGGGAGCTGTTTTTT. Protein sequence: CASRETGDTGELFF.